Shown below are 8 T cell receptor beta chains from a single sample sequenced in a study of blood T cell repertoires in COVID-19. Assay used: immunoSEQ multiplex PCR; TCRdb lists only in-frame clones, some missing. This table has about 140,000 clones, more than 65% appearing once. Sequencing was done on a sample of peripheral blood. Receptor source: a woman in her sixties with acute or convalescent COVID-19.

V gene TRBV5-1 combines with J gene TRBJ2-1; 16 nucleotides agree with TRBD2. The CDR3 loop spans 16 amino acids. Germline-derived CDR1 and CDR2 are SGHRS and YFSETQ. The ends lost 4 bases at V and 7 bases at J; junction bases unmatched: 5. CDR3 sequence: CASSPPGLAGGNEQFF. The CDR3 DNA sequence: TGCGCCAGCAGCCCGCCGGGACTAGCGGGGGGGAATGAGCAGTTCTTC.

This clone was seen more than once but under ten times. The chain uses TRBV18 and TRBJ1-2; D remains ambiguous. The CDR3 has 14 amino acids. Deletions cut 6 bases from V and 7 bases from J, with 18 bases between. Germline lookup yields CDR1 KGHSH and CDR2 LQKENI. The CDR3 spells CASSISGRALGYTF. CDR3 DNA: TGTGCCAGCTCCATATCGGGGAGGGCCCTTGGCTACACCTTC.

The chain carries TRBV6-5 and TRBJ2-2, with a possible D match to TRBD1 (5 bases). CDR1 is MNHEY and CDR2 is SVGAGI in the germline V gene. The CDR3 sequence is 13 residues long. V was trimmed by 8 bases and J by 4 bases, leaving 11 bases between them. The CDR3 coding sequence is TGTGCCAGCGGGGTCAGGGCCACCGGGGAGCTGTTTTTT. This sequence encodes CASGVRATGELFF.

The CDR3 spells CASNLMGGATEAFF. In nucleotides, the CDR3 is TGTGCCAGCAATCTAATGGGGGGGGCCACTGAAGCTTTCTTT. The gene calls are TRBV28 and TRBJ1-1, with a tentative D call TRBD1 (6 bases). The CDR3 sequence is 14 residues long. Trimming cost V 7 bases and J 4 bases, with 16 bases left between them. The germline V gene encodes CDR1 MDHEN and CDR2 SYDVKM.

The V and J genes are TRBV7-9 and TRBJ1-5; 7 bases fit TRBD1. The CDR3 contains 15 residues. The V segment lost 1 base and the J segment 4 bases; nucleotides outside the gene matches: 4. Germline V gene data show CDR1 as SEHNR and CDR2 as FQNEAQ (reference sequence). The chain's CDR3 is CASSLGGQPNQPQHF. The CDR3 DNA reads as TGTGCCAGCAGCTTAGGGGGACAGCCAAATCAGCCCCAGCATTTT.

V usage is TRBV5-6 and J usage is TRBJ1-2; TRBD1 aligns across 8 bases. CDR1 and CDR2 (germline): SGHDT, YYEEEE. This CDR3 region has 14 residues. V lost 4 bases and J lost 7; bases outside the gene matches: 9. In DNA, the CDR3 is TGTGCCAGCAGCCCAGGACAGGGTATCGGTGGCTACACCTTC. Encoded protein: CASSPGQGIGGYTF.

Of note for this clone: One junction end disagrees with the germline gene, perhaps due to a read error. The chain uses TRBV10-3 and TRBJ1-2; TRBD1 matches 11 bases. CDR1 and CDR2 (germline): ENHRY, SYGVKD. The CDR3 contains 13 residues. DNA of the CDR3: TGTGCCATCAATGAGGACAGGGGGCGCGGCTACACCTTC. It specifies CAINEDRGRGYTF.

The chain links TRBV10-3 to TRBJ2-7; 12 bases fit TRBD1. The CDR3 spans 15 residues. Germline V lookup: CDR1 ENHRY, CDR2 SYGVKD. With 10 bases clipped from V and 7 bases from J, the junction kept 14 bases outside the gene matches. CDR3 region: CATSPGTGGAWEQYF. The CDR3 nucleotides read TGTGCCACCTCCCCGGGGACAGGGGGCGCTTGGGAGCAGTACTTC.